These T cell receptor beta chains were read from a single sample in a study of T cell responses to AZD1222 COVID-19 vaccine. Sequencing used immunoSEQ multiplex PCR; TCRdb keeps in-frame clones, though not all of them. The sample includes tens of thousands of clones, around 78% seen only once; the top ten take roughly 23%. This specimen consisted of peripheral blood, obtained 28 days after the second AZD1222 dose. Source of these receptors: an adult who received the AZD1222 COVID-19 vaccine. Both conserved end residues are part of each CDR3. Fields, in order: V gene, D gene, J gene, clone size, CDR3 protein, CDR3 DNA. The D gene is left open where the match is weak. Clone size, where shown, is once, few, many, or a class for clones that have expanded.

TRBV2	NA	TRBJ1-1	NA	CASSETGTGAFF	TGTGCCAGCAGCGAGACCGGGACTGGAGCTTTCTTT
TRBV5-1	NA	TRBJ1-2	NA	CASSLAPGLQTNYGYTF	TGCGCCAGCAGCTTGGCGCCAGGCCTTCAAACTAACTATGGCTACACCTTC
TRBV10-3	TRBD2	TRBJ2-1	once	CAIISTSGSRNEQFF	TGTGCCATCATTTCGACTAGCGGGAGCAGGAATGAGCAGTTCTTC
TRBV6-5	TRBD1	TRBJ1-1	NA	CASSRGQGSGEF	TGTGCCAGCAGCCGTGGACAGGGATCGGGAGAATTT
TRBV27	NA	TRBJ1-1	NA	CASSHYLQGRDTEAFF	TGTGCCAGCAGTCACTATCTACAGGGTAGGGACACTGAAGCTTTCTTT
TRBV2	TRBD1	TRBJ1-2	NA	CASSLPGQGNYGYTF	TGTGCCAGCAGTCTTCCGGGACAGGGGAACTATGGCTACACCTTC
TRBV7-9	NA	TRBJ2-1	NA	CASTSMRDRNEQFF	TGTGCCAGCACCTCGATGAGAGACAGGAATGAGCAGTTCTTC
TRBV3-1/TRBV3-2	NA	TRBJ1-6	once	CASSQGWGTDSPLHF	TGTGCCAGCAGCCAAGGCTGGGGGACTGATTCACCCCTCCACTTT
TRBV7-9	NA	TRBJ1-4	NA	CASSSILHREKLFF	TGTGCCAGCAGCTCAATATTACACCGAGAAAAACTGTTTTTT
TRBV13	TRBD1	TRBJ1-1	NA	CASRPDREGRNTEAFF	TGTGCCAGCAGGCCCGACAGGGAGGGTAGGAACACTGAAGCTTTCTTT
TRBV7-3	NA	TRBJ2-1	NA	CASSLGRKEQFF	TGTGCCAGCAGCTTGGGACGTAAGGAGCAGTTCTTC
TRBV3-1/TRBV3-2	NA	TRBJ2-1	NA	CASSQHGMGNNEQFF	TGTGCCAGCAGCCAACACGGTATGGGGAACAATGAGCAGTTCTTC
TRBV11-2	NA	TRBJ2-7	NA	CASSTGPGEQYF	TGTGCCAGCAGCACGGGTCCCGGCGAGCAGTACTTC
TRBV7-2	TRBD1	TRBJ2-1	NA	CASSLRPGQGGRNEQFF	TGTGCCAGCAGCTTAAGACCGGGACAGGGCGGAAGGAATGAGCAGTTCTTC
TRBV7-8	NA	TRBJ2-1	NA	CASRTVRPSEQFF	TGTGCCAGCAGAACCGTCCGTCCGTCCGAGCAGTTCTTC
TRBV6-6	NA	TRBJ1-5	once	CASSFAGGDQPQHF	TGTGCCAGCAGTTTCGCGGGGGGGGATCAGCCCCAGCATTTT
TRBV5-1	TRBD2	TRBJ2-1	few	CASSLMGEGNEQFF	TGCGCCAGCAGCTTAATGGGGGAGGGCAATGAGCAGTTCTTC
TRBV7-9	NA	TRBJ1-2	NA	CASSLVGQGYGYTF	TGTGCCAGCAGTCTGGTGGGGCAGGGCTATGGCTACACCTTC
TRBV5-8	NA	TRBJ1-6	NA	CASSLGRGDSPLHF	TGTGCCAGCAGCTTGGGCCGAGGGGATTCACCCCTCCACTTT
TRBV27	TRBD1	TRBJ2-7	NA	CASSPWGTGLYEQYF	TGTGCCAGCAGTCCCTGGGGGACAGGGCTCTACGAGCAGTACTTC
TRBV14	NA	TRBJ2-1	NA	CASSQEGVNEQFF	TGTGCCAGCAGCCAAGAAGGGGTGAATGAGCAGTTCTTC
TRBV7-8	TRBD1	TRBJ1-4	NA	CASSYDRVHEKLFF	TGTGCCAGCAGTTACGACAGGGTACATGAAAAACTGTTTTTT
TRBV7-2	TRBD2	TRBJ2-1	NA	CASRGGLAYYNEQFF	TGTGCCAGCAGGGGCGGACTAGCCTATTACAATGAGCAGTTCTTC
TRBV28	TRBD1	TRBJ2-7	NA	CASSHGQGAGYEQYF	TGTGCCAGCAGCCACGGACAGGGGGCTGGGTACGAGCAGTACTTC
TRBV12-3/TRBV12-4	TRBD1	TRBJ1-2	NA	CASSPQGARYTF	TGTGCCAGCAGCCCACAGGGGGCTCGCTACACCTTC
TRBV18	NA	TRBJ2-7	NA	CASSPPSTYEQYF	TGTGCCAGCTCACCACCGAGCACCTACGAGCAGTACTTC
TRBV23-1	NA	TRBJ1-4	NA	CALSGSGATNEKLFF	TGCGCTTTATCGGGTTCGGGGGCAACTAATGAAAAACTGTTTTTT
TRBV9	NA	TRBJ2-2	NA	CASSPPRTGSGELFF	TGTGCCAGCAGCCCCCCCAGGACCGGTTCCGGGGAGCTGTTTTTT
TRBV12-3/TRBV12-4	TRBD1	TRBJ1-6	NA	CASSWDSNSPLHF	TGTGCCAGCAGTTGGGACAGTAATTCACCCCTCCACTTT
TRBV6-5	NA	TRBJ2-7	NA	CASRVTGLSEQYF	TGTGCCAGCAGGGTAACAGGGTTGTCCGAGCAGTACTTC
TRBV5-1	NA	TRBJ1-5	NA	CASSNLRAVNQPQHF	TGCGCCAGCAGCAACCTCCGGGCCGTCAATCAGCCCCAGCATTTT
TRBV19	NA	TRBJ1-2	NA	CASGAGGGGYGYTF	TGTGCCAGCGGGGCGGGGGGCGGAGGCTATGGCTACACCTTC
TRBV5-4	NA	TRBJ1-2	NA	CASSSDRGYTF	TGTGCCAGCAGCTCGGACCGTGGCTACACCTTC
TRBV27	TRBD1	TRBJ1-2	NA	CASSLSAGQGSGYTF	TGTGCCAGCAGTTTATCGGCGGGACAGGGAAGCGGCTACACCTTC
TRBV7-9	NA	TRBJ2-7	NA	CASSVTAYEQYF	TGTGCCAGCAGTGTGACAGCCTACGAGCAGTACTTC
TRBV6-6	NA	TRBJ2-7	NA	CASSWRFPSPEQYF	TGTGCCAGCAGTTGGCGCTTCCCCTCCCCCGAGCAGTACTTC
TRBV5-4	TRBD2	TRBJ2-3	NA	CGDGREDGYTQYF	TGTGGGGATGGGCGGGAGGACGGATATACGCAGTATTTT